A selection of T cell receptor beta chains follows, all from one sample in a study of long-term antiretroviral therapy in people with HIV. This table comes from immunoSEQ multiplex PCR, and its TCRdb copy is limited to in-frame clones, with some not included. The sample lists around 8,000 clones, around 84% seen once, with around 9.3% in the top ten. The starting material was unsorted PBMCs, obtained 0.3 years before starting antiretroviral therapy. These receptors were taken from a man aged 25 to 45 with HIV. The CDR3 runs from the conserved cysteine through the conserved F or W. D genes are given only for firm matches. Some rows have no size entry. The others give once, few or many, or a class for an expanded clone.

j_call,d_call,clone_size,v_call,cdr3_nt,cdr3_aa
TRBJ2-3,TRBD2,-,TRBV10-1,TGCGCCAGCAGTGAGATTAGCGGGAGAGTCACAGATACGCAGTATTTT,CASSEISGRVTDTQYF
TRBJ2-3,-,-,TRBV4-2,TGTGCCAGCAGCCAAGAAGAACTTCGGGTAGCGGTCACAGATACGCAGTATTTT,CASSQEELRVAVTDTQYF
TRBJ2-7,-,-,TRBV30,TGTGCCTGGAGTGTGCGGGGAACCTACGAGCAGTACTTC,CAWSVRGTYEQYF
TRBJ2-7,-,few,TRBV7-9,TGTGCCAGCAGCTCCGATAGCGGAGTCCTCTCCTACGAGCAGTACTTC,CASSSDSGVLSYEQYF
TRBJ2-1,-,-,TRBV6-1,TGTGCCAGCCTGGGACTTAACAATGAGCAGTTCTTC,CASLGLNNEQFF
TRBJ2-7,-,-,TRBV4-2,TGTGCCAGCAGCCAAGTACCCCAGACCTACGAGCAGTACTTC,CASSQVPQTYEQYF
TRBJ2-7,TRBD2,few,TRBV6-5,TGTGCCAGCAGTTTGGGACTAGCGGCCCTCTCCTACGAGCAGTACTTC,CASSLGLAALSYEQYF
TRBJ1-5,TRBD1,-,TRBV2,TGTGCCAGCCTGAGGACAGGGAATCAGCCCCAGCATTTT,CASLRTGNQPQHF
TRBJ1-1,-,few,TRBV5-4,TGTGCCAGCAGCCGACAGAGACAGAACACTGAAGCTTTCTTT,CASSRQRQNTEAFF
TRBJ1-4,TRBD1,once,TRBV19,TGTGCCAGTAGTATAGGAGGGACAGGGGGTGAAAAACTGTTTTTT,CASSIGGTGGEKLFF
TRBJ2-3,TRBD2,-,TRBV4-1,TGCGCCAGCAGCCAAGATGTTTCGGGGGGGTACTTCACAGATACGCAGTATTTT,CASSQDVSGGYFTDTQYF